Listed below are T cell receptor beta chains from one sample, sequenced in a study of OX40 agonist ivuxolimab in advanced cancers. Sequencing used immunoSEQ multiplex PCR; TCRdb keeps in-frame clones, though not all of them. The table lists 15,000 to 20,000 clones, 60% to 80% of them singletons. The sequenced sample was CD4+ or CD8+ T cells sorted from blood, obtained in a trial of the OX40 agonist ivuxolimab. Source of these receptors: an adult with an advanced solid tumor such as melanoma, head and neck, liver or kidney cancer. The CDR3 runs from the conserved cysteine through the conserved F or W. The order of the fields is J gene, clone size, V gene, D gene, CDR3 DNA, CDR3 protein. D genes are given only for firm matches. Only part of the rows carry a size: once, few, many, or a class if the clone is expanded.

>TRBJ1-2|.|TRBV4-3|.
TGCGCCAGCAGCCAAGAATTGGGCAGTAACTATGGCTACACCTTC
CASSQELGSNYGYTF
>TRBJ1-1|.|TRBV4-1|TRBD1
TGCGCCAGCAGCCAAGACCGGGACAGTTACACTGAAGCTTTCTTT
CASSQDRDSYTEAFF
>TRBJ2-5|.|TRBV4-3|TRBD2
TGCGCCAGCAGCCAAGCACTTCCGGGACTAGCGGGGGGGCTTGAGACCCAGTACTTC
CASSQALPGLAGGLETQYF
>TRBJ2-1|.|TRBV28|TRBD1
TGTGCCAGCAGAGGACAGGGTAATAATGAGCAGTTCTTC
CASRGQGNNEQFF
>TRBJ1-2|few|TRBV2|.
TGTGCCAGCAGAGACAACTATGGCTACACCTTC
CASRDNYGYTF
>TRBJ2-5|.|TRBV19|TRBD2
TGTGCCAGTAGTATCGCGGGGGGGGGTCAAGAGACCCAGTACTTC
CASSIAGGGQETQYF
>TRBJ1-3|few|TRBV9|.
TGTGCCAGCAGCGTAGGCAGTGGAAACACCATATATTTT
CASSVGSGNTIYF
>TRBJ2-7|once|TRBV27|TRBD2
TGTGCCAGCAGTTTCTCCGGACCACCCGTCGGGAGCGGGAGACGGGACGAGCAGTACTTC
CASSFSGPPVGSGRRDEQYF
>TRBJ1-2|.|TRBV5-8|TRBD1
TGTGCCAGCAGACTGAACAGGGGGCGCAACTATGGCTACACCTTC
CASRLNRGRNYGYTF
>TRBJ1-1|.|TRBV12-5|.
TGTGCTAGTGGATTAGGCCCGAACACTGAAGCTTTCTTT
CASGLGPNTEAFF